This T cell receptor (beta chain) was retrieved from a study of OX40 agonist ivuxolimab in advanced cancers. In the study overall: Allowance was made for prior anti-PD-1, anti-PD-L1 or anti-CTLA-4 therapy, and roughly 39% had some.

Using immunoSEQ multiplex PCR, the repertoire was profiled, and TCRdb retains in-frame clones only, with some absent. The sample includes roughly 77,000 clones, approximately 90% of them seen just once. This clone was observed once. This CDR3 contains 16 residues. Per germline, CDR1 MNHEY and CDR2 SMNVEV (reference sequence). V was clipped by 6 bases and J by 0 bases; unmatched bases: 8. This TCR was sampled from an adult with an advanced solid tumor such as melanoma, head and neck, liver or kidney cancer. The chain uses TRBV27 and TRBJ2-7; 10 bases fit TRBD1. Sequenced here: CD4+ or CD8+ T cells sorted from blood, sampled in a trial of the OX40 agonist ivuxolimab. CDR3 protein: CASSPIRTGGSYEQYF. The CDR3 DNA sequence: TGTGCCAGCAGCCCTATACGGACAGGGGGCTCCTACGAGCAGTACTTC.